This T cell receptor beta chain was sequenced for a study of CXCR3-negative and CXCR3-positive naive CD8 T cells. Germline CDR1 is MDHEN and CDR2 is SYDVKM. This CDR3 is 13 amino acids long. About this clonotype itself: Its antigen is still unknown.

Whole-study findings and limits: TRB CDR3 properties were used to infer TCR strength, and surface CD5 was comparable between naive subsets. More hydrophobic TRB CDR3s occurred in CXCR3-positive than in CXCR3-negative naive cells.

UMI-labeled 5' RACE TRB cDNA libraries were prepared from the cells. TCRdb re-called the 5' RACE reads; every CDR3 protein appears as one record, without DNA. This sample lists more than 100,000 distinct CDR3 sequences; its ten largest clones have around 0.41%. V gene TRBV28 combines with J gene TRBJ2-1; as DNA is missing, the TRBD2 call by TCRdb cannot be tested. The origin of this receptor is a human donor in good health. Some clones in this sample may be carry-over from other donors' samples. Sequenced sample: naive CXCR3+ CD8+ T cells from blood. The sample's subset: CD45RO-CCR7+CD27+CD95- naive CD8+ T cells expressing CXCR3 (TNR3+). CDR3 residues: CASTSGRASEQFF.